This T cell receptor (beta chain) appears in the sequencing data of a study of T cell responses to AZD1222 COVID-19 vaccine. Background on the study: The study pooled second doses at about 4 or about 12 weeks.

As for this clone: Its target is not known.

Study observations and caveats: Compared with day 0, the breadth and depth of the Spike-specific TCR repertoire rose significantly after two doses of AZD1222.

This table comes from immunoSEQ multiplex PCR, and its TCRdb copy is limited to in-frame clones, with some not included. The data show about 85,000 clones, about nine tenths seen once. The CDR3 has 17 residues. V and J are TRBV21-1 and TRBJ1-2. TRBV21-1 is designated a pseudogene. The receptor comes from an adult in good health. The sample was peripheral blood, taken on day 0 of AZD1222 vaccination. CDR3 residues: CASSKGKGREFGYGYTF. Here the CDR3 DNA reads TGTGCCAGCAGCAAGGGGAAGGGACGTGAATTCGGCTATGGCTACACCTTC.